Below, one TCR beta chain is given with its context. From germline, CDR1 is MRHNA and CDR2 SNTAGT. The CDR3 extends over 16 amino acids. V was shortened by 0 bases and J by 5 bases, with 13 bases between the two germline ends. The data are from a study of blood T cell repertoires in COVID-19. Study at large: PBMCs, B-cell-depleted T cells, or T cells were the source of the cDNA or gDNA that made up the material.

In the authors' workflow: By means of reference gene primer amplification, nucleated cell counts were estimated. This table comes from immunoSEQ multiplex PCR, and its TCRdb copy is limited to in-frame clones, with some not included. The D gene and trimming were derived from the DNA, and the V and J assignments and clone size from that table. The sample lists under 300,000 clones; around nine tenths were seen once. The TCR sequence derives from a woman in her thirties or forties who had recovered from COVID-19. The chain joins TRBV6-4 to TRBJ1-4; D not resolved. The specimen sequenced was peripheral blood. The CDR3 here is CASSDSKPRSNEKLFF. In nucleotides, the CDR3 is TGTGCCAGCAGTGACTCGAAGCCCCGATCGAATGAAAAACTGTTTTTT.